This entry features one T cell receptor (beta chain) sequence. Different DNA sequences within this sample yield the same CDR3. The record originates from a study of CD8+ T cells in alopecia areata. As for treatment: oral pan-JAK inhibitor, 5-10 mg twice daily. Deletions cut 1 base from V and 2 bases from J, with 9 bases between. The CDR3 covers 14 residues. The germline gives CDR1 SGHRS, CDR2 YFSETQ. cDNA serving as the sequencing template came from extracted, reverse transcribed RNA. Assay used: immunoSEQ multiplex PCR; TCRdb lists only in-frame clones, some missing. The sample lists about 190,000 clones; 50% to 60% were seen once.

The sample here was CD4+ T cells sorted from blood, taken at week 4, from a patient treated with tofacitinib. The receptor was isolated from a human donor with alopecia areata. This rearrangement joins TRBV5-1 to TRBJ2-5; D might be TRBD1 or TRBD2, each matching 6 bases. The CDR3 nucleotides are TGCGCCAGCAGCTTGACAGGGACTCAAGAGACCCAGTACTTC. This encodes CASSLTGTQETQYF.